The 7 T cell receptor beta chains reported below all come from one sample, sequenced in a study of cytomegalovirus exposure and HLA in healthy donors. TCRdb's table, derived via immunoSEQ multiplex PCR, lists solely in-frame clones and lacks some. This repertoire shows roughly 180,000 clones, about four fifths found once; its top ten account for approximately 7%. The material sequenced was PBMCs. The receptors come from a young man in good health and CMV-seropositive.

The CDR3 sequence: CAWTVLSTNEKLFF. The DNA for the CDR3 is TGTGCCTGGACGGTCCTCTCAACTAATGAAAAACTGTTTTTT. This chain links TRBV30 with TRBJ1-4; D remains ambiguous. The V gene lost 4 bases and the J gene lost 0 bases, with 9 bases spanning the gap. The V gene's germline CDR1 is GTSNPN and CDR2 SVGIG (reference sequence). This CDR3 is built from 14 residues. Using reference TRBV30 and TRBJ1-4 for the parts outside the CDR3, the full variable domain is SQTIHQWPATLVQPVGSPLSLECTVEGTSNPNLYWYRQAAGRGLQLLFYSVGIGQISSEVPQNLSASRPQDRQFILSSKKLLLSDSGFYLCAWTVLSTNEKLFFGSGTQLSVL.

The J gene is TRBJ1-4, the V gene TRBV4-1, with D tentatively TRBD1 (6 bases). Germline V gene data show CDR1 as MGHRA and CDR2 as YSYEKL. The CDR3 is made up of 16 amino acids. The germline V and J ends were trimmed by 7 bases and 7 bases, with 22 bases remaining between them. This CDR3 is CASTKQGIPSGEKLFF. For the CDR3, the DNA is TGCGCCAGCACCAAACAGGGAATTCCCTCCGGTGAAAAACTGTTTTTT.

This rearrangement joins TRBV9 to TRBJ2-7, with no clear D. Germline CDR1 and CDR2: SGDLS and YYNGEE. The CDR3 is made up of 14 amino acids. The V end lost 0 bases, the J end lost 4 bases, and 11 bases lay between the germline ends. The CDR3 reads CASSVVDSGYEQYF. The CDR3 DNA reads TGTGCCAGCAGCGTAGTTGATTCGGGTTACGAGCAGTACTTC.

The chain recombines TRBV30 with TRBJ2-3; D uncertain. The CDR3 loop spans 11 amino acids. Trimming cost V 4 bases and J 7 bases, with 9 bases left between them. Germline CDR1 GTSNPN, CDR2 SVGIG (reference sequence). DNA of the CDR3: TGTGCCTGGACCGAGTCGAATACGCAGTATTTT. This translates into CAWTESNTQYF.

V gene TRBV15 combines with J gene TRBJ1-1, with 7 bases that match TRBD1. The CDR3 length is 14 residues. Germline loops: CDR1 LNHNV, CDR2 YYDKDF (reference sequence). The V gene end was trimmed by 5 bases and the J gene end by 8 bases; junction bases not matched to a gene: 11. CDR3 nucleotides: TGTGCCACCAGCTCAGGGGGTGGGGGTCTGGAAGCTTTCTTT. Its protein is CATSSGGGGLEAFF.

The chain recombines TRBV2 with TRBJ2-4; 8 bases match TRBD1. CDR1 is SNHLY and CDR2 is FYNNEI in the germline V gene. Trimming at V came to 6 bases and at J to 9 bases, leaving 7 bases not matched to a gene. The CDR3 contains 13 residues. CDR3 in DNA: TGTGCCAGCAGCGCGGACAGGGTGGGCATTCAGTACTTC. The encoded protein is CASSADRVGIQYF.

The chain is built from TRBV29-1 and TRBJ2-2; a weak D match, TRBD2 (5 bases). Germline loops: CDR1 SQVTM, CDR2 ANQGSEA. The CDR3 has 14 residues. Trimming pared 2 bases from V and 5 bases from J, leaving 12 bases between. The CDR3 loop is CSVERGVGTGELFF. The DNA of the CDR3 is TGCAGCGTTGAACGGGGAGTAGGGACCGGGGAGCTGTTTTTT.